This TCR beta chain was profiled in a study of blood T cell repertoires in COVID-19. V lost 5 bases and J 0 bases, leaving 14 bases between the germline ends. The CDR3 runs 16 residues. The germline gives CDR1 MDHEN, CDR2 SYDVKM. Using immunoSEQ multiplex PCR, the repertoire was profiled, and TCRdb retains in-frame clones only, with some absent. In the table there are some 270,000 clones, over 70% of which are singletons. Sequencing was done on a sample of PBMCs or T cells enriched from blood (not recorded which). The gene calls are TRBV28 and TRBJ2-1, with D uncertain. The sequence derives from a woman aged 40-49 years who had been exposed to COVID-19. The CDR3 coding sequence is TGTGCCAGCAGTGACCCGAGCGTTAGCTCCTACAATGAGCAGTTCTTC. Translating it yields CASSDPSVSSYNEQFF.